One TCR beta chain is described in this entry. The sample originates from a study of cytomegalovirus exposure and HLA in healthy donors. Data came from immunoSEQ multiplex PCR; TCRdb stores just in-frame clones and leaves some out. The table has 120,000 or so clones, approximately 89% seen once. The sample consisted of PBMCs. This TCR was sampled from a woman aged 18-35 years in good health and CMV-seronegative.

CDR3: CASSPLSTGANYGYTF. The CDR3 nucleotides read TGTGCCAGCTCACCATTATCGACAGGGGCTAACTATGGCTACACCTTC. The rearrangement uses TRBV18 and TRBJ1-2; 8 bases align to TRBD1. Germline values: CDR1 KGHSH, CDR2 LQKENI. Trimming at V came to 2 bases and at J to 0 bases, leaving 5 bases not matched to a gene. This CDR3 has 16 amino acids.